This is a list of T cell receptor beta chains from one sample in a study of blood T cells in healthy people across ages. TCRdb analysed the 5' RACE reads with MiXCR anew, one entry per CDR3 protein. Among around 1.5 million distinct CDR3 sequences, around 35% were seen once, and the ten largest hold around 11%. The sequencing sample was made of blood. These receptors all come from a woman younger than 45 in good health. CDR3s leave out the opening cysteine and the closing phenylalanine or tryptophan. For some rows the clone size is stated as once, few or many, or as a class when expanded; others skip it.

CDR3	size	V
SAGSGLAKNIQY	few	TRBV20-1
ATSPTSGKGTDTQY	few	TRBV24-1
ASSLGNGGAPGEAF	NA	TRBV13
ASSLTGSSTDTQY	many	TRBV7-3
ATSRDYGSYNEQF	few	TRBV15
ATSRGGWEQY	NA	TRBV15
ASSLVTGGIVSTGELF	NA	TRBV7-9
ASSQAGQGVEQY	few	TRBV3-1
ASSLAILTSGRAKADEQY	NA	TRBV7-9
ASSHAPGDEQF	few	TRBV4-1
ASSYEGARGEKLF	NA	TRBV6-6
ASSQDPHCSASNYGYT	NA	TRBV4-1
ASRGTGGITSGRYEQY	NA	TRBV28
SARDPGPQPQH	few	TRBV20-1
SPGQVYEQY	many	TRBV20-1
ASSWERNTEAF	NA	TRBV7-3
ASSTPFSGHNEQF	NA	TRBV25-1
SARSETGGVMETQY	many	TRBV20-1
ASSPGLVSETQY	NA	TRBV9
TSSRLGSGGAWETQY	NA	TRBV10-2
ASSFRPYEQY	few	TRBV28
SARRGAETEAF	once	TRBV20-1
ASSEVQGLQETQY	few	TRBV2
ASSSYSGPNNEQF	few	TRBV5-5
ASSYDSSTDTQY	few	TRBV12-3/TRBV12-4
ASGQLLPNEQF	few	TRBV12-5
ACSDSHTDTQY	NA	TRBV7-7
ASSEAGRAGANVLT	few	TRBV6-1
ASSQRDSFTYEQY	few	TRBV3-1
SVVGGIEAF	NA	TRBV29-1
ASSEAGGPLEQF	few	TRBV6-1
ASSKGEQSNQPQH	NA	TRBV5-5
ASSVGAVNSPLH	NA	TRBV9
ASSRMDPEKLF	NA	TRBV12-3/TRBV12-4
ASSPGKGASEQY	few	TRBV12-3/TRBV12-4
SARGGVSAVSNYNSPLH	NA	TRBV20-1
SVVSANTEAF	few	TRBV29-1
ASSPLGRDAYEQY	once	TRBV9
SAAGGFGNTIY	NA	TRBV29-1
ASSVAGPHEQY	few	TRBV5-6
SARGPDSRPQH	NA	TRBV20-1
ASSLNLIVHEQY	NA	TRBV7-8
ASSPDRADGKLF	NA	TRBV18
SVRQGNNEQF	many	TRBV29-1
SVSGLSSGSYNEQF	NA	TRBV20-1